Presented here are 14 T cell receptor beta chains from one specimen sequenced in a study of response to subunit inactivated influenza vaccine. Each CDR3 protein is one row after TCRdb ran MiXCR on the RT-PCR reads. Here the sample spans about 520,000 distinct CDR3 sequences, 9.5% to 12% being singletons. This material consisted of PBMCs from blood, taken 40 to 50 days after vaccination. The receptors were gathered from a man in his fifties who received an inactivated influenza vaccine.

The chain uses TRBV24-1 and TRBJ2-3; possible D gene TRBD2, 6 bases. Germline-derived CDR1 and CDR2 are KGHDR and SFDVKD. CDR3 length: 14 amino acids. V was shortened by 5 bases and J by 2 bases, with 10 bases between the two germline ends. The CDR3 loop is CATSGGLFTDTQYF. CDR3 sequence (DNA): TGTGCCACCAGTGGGGGACTTTTCACAGATACGCAGTATTTT.

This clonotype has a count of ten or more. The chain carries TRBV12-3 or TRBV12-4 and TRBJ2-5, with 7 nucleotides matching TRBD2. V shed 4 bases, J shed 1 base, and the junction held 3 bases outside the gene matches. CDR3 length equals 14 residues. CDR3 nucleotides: TGTGCCAGCAGTTCATGGGGGGGCCAAGAGACCCAGTACTTC. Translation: CASSSWGGQETQYF.

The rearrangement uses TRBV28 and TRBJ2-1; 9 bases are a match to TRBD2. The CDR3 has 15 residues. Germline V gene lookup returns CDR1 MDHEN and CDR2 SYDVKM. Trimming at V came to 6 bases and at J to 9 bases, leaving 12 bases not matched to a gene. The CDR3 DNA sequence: TGTGCCAGCAGCCCGGCGATAGCGGGGGTAGGTGAGCAGTTCTTC. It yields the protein CASSPAIAGVGEQFF.

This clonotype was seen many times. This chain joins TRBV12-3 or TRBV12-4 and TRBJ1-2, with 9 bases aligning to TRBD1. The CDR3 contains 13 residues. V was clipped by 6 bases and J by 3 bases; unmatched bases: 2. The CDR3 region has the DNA TGTGCCAGCAGACGGACAGGGGACTATGGCTACACCTTC. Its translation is CASRRTGDYGYTF.

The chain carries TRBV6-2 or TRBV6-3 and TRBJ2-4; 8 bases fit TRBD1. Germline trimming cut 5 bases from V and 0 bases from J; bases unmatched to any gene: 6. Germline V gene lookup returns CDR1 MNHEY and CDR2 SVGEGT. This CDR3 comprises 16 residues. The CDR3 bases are TGTGCCAGCAGTCACAGCACAGGGGGAGCCAAAAACATTCAGTACTTC. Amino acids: CASSHSTGGAKNIQYF.

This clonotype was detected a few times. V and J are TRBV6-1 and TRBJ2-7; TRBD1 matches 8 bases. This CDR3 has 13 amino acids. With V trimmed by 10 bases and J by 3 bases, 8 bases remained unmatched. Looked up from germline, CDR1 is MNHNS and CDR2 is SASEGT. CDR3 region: CATLSGTGYEQYF. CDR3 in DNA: TGTGCCACCCTCTCCGGGACAGGCTACGAGCAGTACTTC.

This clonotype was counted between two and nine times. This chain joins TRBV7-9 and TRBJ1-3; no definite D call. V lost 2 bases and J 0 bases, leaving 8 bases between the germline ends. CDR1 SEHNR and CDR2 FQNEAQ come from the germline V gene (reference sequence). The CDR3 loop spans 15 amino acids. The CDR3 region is CASSLTFSSGNTIYF. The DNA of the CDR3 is TGTGCCAGCAGCTTAACTTTCAGCTCTGGAAACACCATATATTTT.

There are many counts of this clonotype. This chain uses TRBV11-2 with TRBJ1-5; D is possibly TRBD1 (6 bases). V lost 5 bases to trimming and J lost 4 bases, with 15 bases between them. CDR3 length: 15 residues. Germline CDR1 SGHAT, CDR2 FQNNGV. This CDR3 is CASSPTDSGNQPQHF. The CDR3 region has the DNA TGTGCCAGCAGCCCTACGGACAGCGGGAATCAGCCCCAGCATTTT. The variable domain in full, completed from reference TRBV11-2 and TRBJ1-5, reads EAGVAQSPRYKIIEKRQSVAFWCNPISGHATLYWYQQILGQGPKLLIQFQNNGVVDDSQLPKDRFSAERLKGVDSTLKIQPAKLEDSAVYLCASSPTDSGNQPQHFGDGTRLSIL.

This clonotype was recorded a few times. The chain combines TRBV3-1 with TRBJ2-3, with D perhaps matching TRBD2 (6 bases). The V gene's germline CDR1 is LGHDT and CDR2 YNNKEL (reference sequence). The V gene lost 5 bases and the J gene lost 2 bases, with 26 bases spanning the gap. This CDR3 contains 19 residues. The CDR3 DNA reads TGTGCCAGCAGCGTAGAGGTGGGAGGAAGGGGACTCCTCACAGATACGCAGTATTTT. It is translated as CASSVEVGGRGLLTDTQYF.

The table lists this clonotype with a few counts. The CDR3 region is CASSVTASGANVLTF. CDR3 DNA: TGCGCCAGCAGCGTGACAGCCTCTGGGGCCAACGTCCTGACTTTC. V usage is TRBV5-1 and J usage is TRBJ2-6; weak D call: TRBD1 (5 bases). CDR1 is SGHRS and CDR2 is YFSETQ in the germline V gene. V lost 4 bases and J 0 bases, leaving 8 bases between the germline ends. The length of the CDR3 is 15 residues.

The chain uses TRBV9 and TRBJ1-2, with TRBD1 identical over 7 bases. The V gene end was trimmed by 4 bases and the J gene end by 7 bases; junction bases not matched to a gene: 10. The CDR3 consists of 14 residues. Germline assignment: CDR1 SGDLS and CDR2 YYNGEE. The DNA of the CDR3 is TGTGCCAGCAGCCCTACAGGGGAGAGTTCTGGCTACACCTTC. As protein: CASSPTGESSGYTF. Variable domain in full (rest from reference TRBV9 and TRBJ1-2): DSGVTQTPKHLITATGQRVTLRCSPRSGDLSVYWYQQSLDQGLQFLIQYYNGEERAKGNILERFSAQQFPDLHSELNLSSLELGDSALYFCASSPTGESSGYTFGSGTRLTVV.

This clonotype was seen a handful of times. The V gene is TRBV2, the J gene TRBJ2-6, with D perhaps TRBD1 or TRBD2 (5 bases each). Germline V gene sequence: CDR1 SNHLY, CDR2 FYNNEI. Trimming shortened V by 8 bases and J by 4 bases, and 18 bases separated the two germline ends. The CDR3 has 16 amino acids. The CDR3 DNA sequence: TGTGCCAGCGGACGGGGACCAGCGTCCGGGGCCAACGTCCTGACTTTC. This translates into CASGRGPASGANVLTF.

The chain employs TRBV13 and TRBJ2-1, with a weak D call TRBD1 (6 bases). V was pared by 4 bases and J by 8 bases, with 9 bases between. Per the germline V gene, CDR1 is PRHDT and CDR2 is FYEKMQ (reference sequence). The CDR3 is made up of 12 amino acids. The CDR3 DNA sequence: TGTGCCAGCAGCTCAGACAGGTATGAGCAGTTCTTC. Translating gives CASSSDRYEQFF.

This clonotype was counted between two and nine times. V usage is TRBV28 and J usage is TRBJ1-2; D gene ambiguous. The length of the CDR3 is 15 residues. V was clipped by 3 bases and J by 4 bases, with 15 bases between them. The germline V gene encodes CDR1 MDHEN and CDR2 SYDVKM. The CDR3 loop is CASSFITAGFYGYTF. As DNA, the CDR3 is TGTGCCAGCAGTTTTATCACAGCCGGTTTCTATGGCTACACCTTC.